Reported below is one T cell receptor beta chain. Its specificity is unknown. One junction end disagrees with the germline gene, perhaps due to a read error. PCR amplification relied on 60 Vbeta primers (plus 13 Jbeta primers). Sequencing was performed with immunoSEQ multiplex PCR; in TCRdb, only in-frame clones are kept and a portion is missing. This table has approximately 150,000 clones, just over 65% appearing once. The CDR3 covers 14 residues. Germline V gives CDR1 SGHRS, CDR2 YFSETQ. The data originate from a study of cytomegalovirus exposure and HLA in healthy donors. Findings and limits, study-wide: The study assumed roughly uniform donor sequencing depth for presence/absence analyses.

Sequenced input: PBMCs. The chain recombines TRBV5-1 with TRBJ1-4, with unresolved D. This clonotype was sampled from a woman between 55 and 75 years old in good health and CMV-seronegative. The CDR3 DNA sequence: TGCGCCGGCAGCTTGAGAGGTTACGATGAAAAACTGTTTTTT. This sequence encodes CAGSLRGYDEKLFF.